This entry concerns a single T cell receptor beta chain. As yet, its antigen is unknown. Unmatched junction bases numbered 15, after V lost 4 bases and J lost 5 bases. Looked up from germline, CDR1 is SGHNT and CDR2 is YYREEE (reference sequence). The CDR3 is made up of 18 amino acids. The source of the sample is a study of shared clonotypes between healthy human individuals. CD4+ cells were split into CD45RA+ naive and CD45RA-negative memory subsets. Study-wide results and limits: Clonotype sharing levels among donors were expected to vary with sequencing depth. With a handful of donors compared, roughly 4.9% of naive CD4 clonotypes were shared.

This was a deep-level run. The data were produced by immunoSEQ multiplex PCR, yet TCRdb's version contains in-frame clones alone and is incomplete. The sample carries around 1.4 million clones, 98% recorded once. This chain uses TRBV5-4 with TRBJ2-3; 11 positions match TRBD2. Sequencing used naive CD4+ T cells sorted from blood. Regarding subset: CD45RA+ positively selected. This TCR derives from a young man in good health. This CDR3 reads CASSLGVAGGGGGDTQYF. The CDR3 DNA sequence: TGTGCCAGCAGCCTTGGTGTAGCGGGAGGGGGAGGCGGAGATACGCAGTATTTT.